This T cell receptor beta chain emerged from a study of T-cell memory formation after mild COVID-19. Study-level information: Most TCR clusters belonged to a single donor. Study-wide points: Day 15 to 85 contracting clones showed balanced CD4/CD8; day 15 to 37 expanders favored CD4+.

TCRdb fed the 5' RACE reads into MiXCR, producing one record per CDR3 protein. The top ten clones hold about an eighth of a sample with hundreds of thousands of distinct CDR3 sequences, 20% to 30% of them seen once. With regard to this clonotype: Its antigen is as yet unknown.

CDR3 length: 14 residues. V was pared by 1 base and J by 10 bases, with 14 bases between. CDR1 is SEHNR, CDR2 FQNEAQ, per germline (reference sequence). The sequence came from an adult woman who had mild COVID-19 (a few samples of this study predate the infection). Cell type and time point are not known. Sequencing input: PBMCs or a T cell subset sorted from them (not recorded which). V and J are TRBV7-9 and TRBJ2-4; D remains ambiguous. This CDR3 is CASSLDRAVRIQYF. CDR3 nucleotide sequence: TGTGCCAGCAGCTTAGATCGGGCGGTTCGGATTCAGTACTTC.